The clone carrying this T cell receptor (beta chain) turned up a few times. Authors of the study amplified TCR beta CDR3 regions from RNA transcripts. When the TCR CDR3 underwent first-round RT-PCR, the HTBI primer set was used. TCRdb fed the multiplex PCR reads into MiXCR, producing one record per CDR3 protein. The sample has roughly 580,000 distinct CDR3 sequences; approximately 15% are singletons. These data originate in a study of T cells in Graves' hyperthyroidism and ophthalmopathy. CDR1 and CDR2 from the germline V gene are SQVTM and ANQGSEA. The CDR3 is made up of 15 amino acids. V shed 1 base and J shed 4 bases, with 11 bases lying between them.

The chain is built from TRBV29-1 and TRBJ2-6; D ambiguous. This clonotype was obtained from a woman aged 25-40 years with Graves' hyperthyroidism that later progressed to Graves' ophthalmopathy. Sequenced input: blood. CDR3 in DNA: TGCAGCGTTGAAGCGGAAATCACCGGGGCCAACGTCCTGACTTTC. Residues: CSVEAEITGANVLTF.